A selection of T cell receptor beta chains follows, all from one sample in a study of vaccination and CD4 T cells after COVID-19. The antigens for these receptors are not known. One entry per CDR3 protein results from TCRdb running MiXCR on the PCR reads. In the table there are about 18,000 distinct CDR3 sequences, 50% of which are singletons. The sequencing sample was made of CD4+ T cells from blood, cultured in vitro. These receptors were obtained from a human donor who had recovered from COVID-19. The CDR3 runs from the conserved cysteine through the conserved F or W. The D gene is left open where the match is weak. Clone size appears in some rows only: once, few, many, or a class for an expanded clone.

D	V	size	J	CDR3	DNA
NA	TRBV7-9	NA	TRBJ1-1	CASSSYYTEAFF	TGTGCCAGCAGCTCTTATTACACTGAAGCTTTCTTT
NA	TRBV28	NA	TRBJ2-2	CASGLGWAGELFF	TGTGCCAGCGGTTTGGGGTGGGCCGGGGAGCTGTTTTTT
TRBD1	TRBV27	few	TRBJ1-1	CASRSRDRGVTEAFF	TGTGCCAGCAGGTCCCGGGACAGGGGTGTAACTGAAGCTTTCTTT
TRBD1	TRBV6-1	NA	TRBJ1-2	CASRLDRGNGYTF	TGTGCCAGCAGGCTAGACAGGGGAAATGGCTACACCTTC
NA	TRBV6-2/TRBV6-3	few	TRBJ2-3	CASRTSLDTQYF	TGTGCCAGCAGAACTAGCTTGGATACGCAGTATTTT
NA	TRBV6-1	NA	TRBJ2-7	CASRGGLEQYF	TGTGCCAGCAGAGGGGGATTAGAGCAGTACTTC
TRBD2	TRBV20-1	few	TRBJ2-5	CSARDKLAGQETQYF	TGCAGTGCTAGAGATAAGCTAGCGGGGCAAGAGACCCAGTACTTC
NA	TRBV10-1	few	TRBJ2-5	CASSESLVGTQYF	TGCGCCAGCAGTGAGTCTCTGGTAGGGACCCAGTACTTC
NA	TRBV20-1	few	TRBJ2-5	CSQTLSVGETQYF	TGCAGCCAGACCCTAAGTGTCGGGGAGACCCAGTACTTC
TRBD2	TRBV7-2	few	TRBJ2-7	CASSPRLAGEGDEQYF	TGTGCCAGCAGCCCCCGACTAGCGGGAGAAGGCGACGAGCAGTACTTC
TRBD1	TRBV20-1	NA	TRBJ2-7	CSALRGLDRFTYEQYF	TGCAGTGCCCTGAGAGGATTGGACAGGTTCACCTACGAGCAGTACTTC